This TCR beta chain originates from a study of response to subunit inactivated influenza vaccine. Study-wide results and limits: The authors proposed limited new T cell recruitment per seasonal influenza vaccination.

This clonotype was observed at least ten times. What it recognizes is unknown. CDR3 length: 14 residues. Per the germline V gene, CDR1 is SGHRS and CDR2 is YFSETQ. V dropped 4 bases and J dropped 5 bases, with 15 bases sitting between them. TCRdb used MiXCR to reprocess the RT-PCR reads, holding one entry per CDR3 protein. The sample includes hundreds of thousands of distinct CDR3 sequences, about 8% of them seen just once. The sample here was PBMCs from blood, taken approximately 25 months after vaccination. This chain uses TRBV5-1 with TRBJ2-5; maybe TRBD1 (5 bases). The sequence was obtained from a man aged 50-75 years who received an inactivated influenza vaccine. Here the CDR3 DNA reads TGCGCCAGCAGCCCCAGGGTCCCTCGGGAGACCCAGTACTTC. It specifies CASSPRVPRETQYF.